The 26 T cell receptor beta chains below all came from one sample that was sequenced in a study of T cell repertoires in cytomegalovirus infection. TCRdb passed the reads through MiXCR, listing each CDR3 protein once. Among some 700,000 distinct CDR3 sequences listed, around 30% were seen once. Their antigens remain unidentified. The material was cultured PBMCs, obtained from culture after CMV antigen stimulation. All receptors derive from a human donor in good health (CMV status not recorded). Some clones in this sample may be carry-over from other donors' samples.

The chain employs TRBV7-2 and TRBJ2-1, with 8 bases lining up with TRBD2. There are 14 residues in the CDR3. Germline V lookup: CDR1 SGHTA, CDR2 FQGNSA. The trim removed 5 bases at V and 13 bases at J, leaving 13 bases unmatched. DNA of the CDR3: TGTGCCAGCAGCCCAAGTGCGGGGGGCCAAGGTCAGTTCTTC. Its translation: CASSPSAGGQGQFF.

This clonotype has a handful of counts. This chain uses TRBV7-2 with TRBJ2-1, with 13 bases that match TRBD2. This CDR3 contains 16 residues. V was pared by 6 bases and J by 8 bases, with 10 bases of the junction left unmatched. Germline V gives CDR1 SGHTA, CDR2 FQGNSA. Written as DNA, the CDR3 is TGTGCCAGCAGGAAAGGGACTAGCGGGAATGTAGATGAGCAGTTCTTC. It yields the protein CASRKGTSGNVDEQFF.

The chain has TRBV11-2 and TRBJ2-5; TRBD2 aligns across 8 bases. The V segment lost 0 bases and the J segment 1 base; nucleotides outside the gene matches: 10. The germline V gene encodes CDR1 SGHAT and CDR2 FQNNGV. The CDR3 totals 18 residues. CDR3 nucleotide sequence: TGTGCCAGCAGCTTAGATTCCCCATACACTAGCGGCCAAGAGACCCAGTACTTC. Translated, it gives CASSLDSPYTSGQETQYF.

The genes are TRBV7-8 and TRBJ2-3, with a tentative D call TRBD2 (6 bases). V lost 2 bases and J lost 3, with 12 bases in between. Germline CDR1 reads SGHVS; CDR2 reads FQNEAQ. This CDR3 has 15 residues. The CDR3 loop is CASSLRRDLTDTQYF. As DNA, the CDR3 is TGTGCCAGCAGCTTACGCCGGGACTTGACAGATACGCAGTATTTT.

In this sample, this clonotype turned up a few times. The chain joins TRBV28 to TRBJ2-7; 7 bases match TRBD2. The CDR3 spans 12 residues. The germline V gene encodes CDR1 MDHEN and CDR2 SYDVKM. After removal of 10 bases from V and 5 bases from J, the junction contained 8 bases not matched to a gene. Written as DNA, the CDR3 is TGTGCCACGGAGGGAGGGATCAACGAGCAGTACTTC. It yields the protein CATEGGINEQYF.

This clonotype was counted only a few times. The gene calls are TRBV10-3 and TRBJ1-6; 12 bases align to TRBD1. This CDR3 region has 18 residues. Germline V gene data show CDR1 as ENHRY and CDR2 as SYGVKD. Germline trimming cut 3 bases from V and 8 bases from J; bases unmatched to any gene: 11. The CDR3 coding sequence is TGTGCCATCAGTGAATACCCGGGACAGGGGGCTTTCCATTCACCCCTCCACTTT. Translation gives CAISEYPGQGAFHSPLHF.

This clonotype was detected only a few times. The chain carries TRBV6-5 and TRBJ2-5, with D possibly TRBD1 on 6 matching bases. Per germline, CDR1 MNHEY and CDR2 SVGAGI. V was clipped by 0 bases and J by 5 bases, with 16 bases between them. This CDR3 region has 16 residues. For the CDR3, the DNA is TGTGCCAGCAGTTACTCCTCCCCTACAGGGTATGAGACCCAGTACTTC. It is translated as CASSYSSPTGYETQYF.

This clonotype has just a few counts. V and J are TRBV6-2 or TRBV6-3 and TRBJ2-5; TRBD2 agrees at 11 bases. CDR1 is MNHEY, CDR2 SVGEGT, per germline. This CDR3 contains 17 residues. The ends lost 2 bases at V and 4 bases at J; junction bases unmatched: 9. The CDR3 protein is CASSYRPTSGIRETQYF. The CDR3 DNA is TGTGCCAGCAGTTACAGACCGACTAGCGGGATTCGAGAGACCCAGTACTTC.

The chain joins TRBV7-9 to TRBJ2-5; no firm D call. The length of the CDR3 is 14 residues. From germline, CDR1 is SEHNR and CDR2 FQNEAQ (reference sequence). V lost 5 bases, J lost 6 bases, and 16 bases lay in between. CDR3 amino acids: CASSRSASEKTQYF. As DNA, the CDR3 is TGTGCCAGCAGCCGTAGTGCCTCCGAGAAGACCCAGTACTTC.

The V gene is TRBV19, the J gene TRBJ2-2; no clear D. Germline lookup yields CDR1 LNHDA and CDR2 SQIVND (reference sequence). There are 14 residues in the CDR3. Deletions cut 4 bases from V and 3 bases from J, with 9 bases between. The CDR3 here is CASSSGDYTGELFF. In nucleotides, the CDR3 is TGTGCCAGTAGTAGCGGAGACTACACCGGGGAGCTGTTTTTT.

The rearrangement uses TRBV7-6 and TRBJ2-5; weak D call: TRBD2 (5 bases). Trimming left V 2 bases short and J 2 bases short, with 12 bases between. Germline V CDR1 and CDR2: SGHVS, FNYEAQ. The CDR3 loop spans 15 amino acids. CDR3 in DNA: TGTGCCAGCAGCTTATCCCCGGGAAGGCAAGAGACCCAGTACTTC. Protein product: CASSLSPGRQETQYF.

V usage is TRBV12-3 or TRBV12-4 and J usage is TRBJ2-5; D assignment may be TRBD1 or TRBD2 (6 bases each). The CDR3 is 16 residues long. V shed 2 bases and J shed 1 base, with 14 bases lying between them. The CDR3 DNA follows: TGTGCCAGCAGTTTAATCTTACGGGGGCGCCAAGAGACCCAGTACTTC. It codes for CASSLILRGRQETQYF.

This clonotype was seen more than once but under ten times. The chain combines TRBV6-1 with TRBJ2-2, with 9 bases identical to TRBD2. Germline-derived CDR1 and CDR2 are MNHNS and SASEGT. V lost 7 bases and J lost 9; bases outside the gene matches: 12. The CDR3 runs 15 residues. This CDR3 reads CASTGLAGGSRELFF. Written as DNA, the CDR3 is TGTGCCAGCACGGGACTCGCGGGAGGGAGTAGGGAGCTGTTTTTT.

The V and J genes are TRBV7-2 and TRBJ2-2; TRBD2 matches at 15 bases. Germline trimming cut 10 bases from V and 8 bases from J; bases unmatched to any gene: 11. The CDR3 runs 16 residues. CDR1 SGHTA and CDR2 FQGNSA come from the germline V gene. The DNA of the CDR3 is TGTGCCACCCAGCTTACCGGGACTAGCGGGGGGGGGGAGCTGTTTTTT. It specifies CATQLTGTSGGGELFF.

The chain carries TRBV11-2 and TRBJ1-1, with 7 nucleotides matching TRBD1. J was trimmed by 3 bases and V by 6 bases; bases with no gene match: 4. This CDR3 is 13 amino acids long. The germline gives CDR1 SGHAT, CDR2 FQNNGV. The DNA of the CDR3 is TGTGCCAGCAGGTTGGGGACAGACACTGAAGCTTTCTTT. It is translated as CASRLGTDTEAFF.

In its sample, this clonotype was seen many times. The junction departs from the called germline gene at one end, perhaps through a read error. The CDR3 region has the DNA TGTGCCAGCAGCTTAGGGACAGGGCTCAATCAGCCCCAGCATTTT. Its translation is CASSLGTGLNQPQHF. The chain employs TRBV5-1 and TRBJ1-5, with TRBD1 matching 9 bases. The CDR3 covers 15 residues. The germline V gene encodes CDR1 SGHRS and CDR2 YFSETQ.

This sequence joins TRBV4-1 and TRBJ2-7, with D tentatively TRBD1 or TRBD2 (6 bases each). V was clipped by 1 base and J by 5 bases, with 12 bases between them. CDR1 and CDR2 (germline): MGHRA, YSYEKL. The length of the CDR3 is 14 residues. The CDR3 sequence: CASSQGGGHDEQYF. Written as DNA, the CDR3 is TGCGCCAGCAGCCAAGGTGGGGGGCACGACGAGCAGTACTTC.

This clonotype was seen more than once but under ten times. The chain uses TRBV7-8 and TRBJ2-3; 7 bases agree with TRBD2. V lost 8 bases to trimming and J lost 6 bases; unmatched junction nucleotides: 11. The CDR3 extends over 14 amino acids. Germline V lookup: CDR1 SGHVS, CDR2 FQNEAQ. Written as DNA, the CDR3 is TGTGCCAGCGAGATTGGGGGGGTTTCGGATACGCAGTATTTT. Its translation: CASEIGGVSDTQYF.

This clonotype was counted a few times. The chain carries TRBV27 and TRBJ1-4, with 9 bases fitting TRBD1. Germline-derived CDR1 and CDR2 are MNHEY and SMNVEV (reference sequence). The CDR3 totals 15 residues. After removal of 5 bases from V and 3 bases from J, the junction contained 4 bases not matched to a gene. The CDR3 coding sequence is TGTGCCAGCAGTCCATGGACAGGGGCTAATGAAAAACTGTTTTTT. It encodes CASSPWTGANEKLFF.

This clonotype has just a few counts. V usage is TRBV11-2 and J usage is TRBJ1-3; D may be TRBD1 (5 bases). The V and J ends lost 6 bases and 7 bases respectively, with 10 bases between them. The germline V gene encodes CDR1 SGHAT and CDR2 FQNNGV. This CDR3 region has 12 residues. The CDR3 bases are TGTGCCAGCAGATCGGACATCAACACCATATATTTT. It is translated as CASRSDINTIYF.

The CDR3 spells CASSQDQTSAGLTDTQYF. In DNA form, the CDR3 reads TGCGCCAGCAGCCAGGACCAGACTAGCGCAGGGCTTACAGATACGCAGTATTTT. The chain recombines TRBV4-1 with TRBJ2-3; 8 bases line up with TRBD2. Germline V lookup: CDR1 MGHRA, CDR2 YSYEKL. With V trimmed by 3 bases and J by 3 bases, 14 bases remained unmatched. The CDR3 has 18 residues.

This chain links TRBV10-3 with TRBJ2-7; 8 nucleotides line up with TRBD2. V was pared by 10 bases and J by 3 bases, with 8 bases of the junction left unmatched. The CDR3 spans 13 residues. Germline CDR1 and CDR2: ENHRY and SYGVKD. This chain's CDR3 is CATRSREGYEQYF. Here the CDR3 DNA reads TGTGCCACCCGTAGTCGGGAGGGCTACGAGCAGTACTTC.

This clonotype was counted a few times. The rearrangement joins TRBV11-2 to TRBJ2-2, with 8 bases matching TRBD1. Losses at the gene ends were 0 bases for V and 4 bases for J; bases not matched to a gene: 7. CDR3 size: 17 residues. Germline assignment: CDR1 SGHAT and CDR2 FQNNGV. Here the CDR3 DNA reads TGTGCCAGCAGCTTAGAATCCCCAGGGGGCGGCACCGGGGAGCTGTTTTTT. Encoded protein: CASSLESPGGGTGELFF.

Notes on this clonotype: The junction differs from germline at one of its ends, possibly a read error. This rearrangement joins TRBV5-3 to TRBJ2-6; D might be TRBD1 (5 bases). TRBV5-3 is noted as an ORF with a role that remains uncertain. The CDR3 totals 16 residues. The CDR3 DNA follows: TGTGCCAGCAGCTTACCCAGGGTTTCTGGGGCCAACGTCCTGACTTTC. It translates to CASSLPRVSGANVLTF.

This rearrangement joins TRBV7-8 to TRBJ2-7, with unresolved D. V was clipped by 6 bases and J by 4 bases, with 16 bases between them. The CDR3 runs to 14 residues. CDR1 and CDR2 (germline): SGHVS, FQNEAQ. The chain's CDR3 is CASSLLSPSYEQYF. For the CDR3, the DNA is TGTGCCAGCAGTTTACTTTCCCCCTCTTACGAGCAGTACTTC.

This clonotype has only a few counts. V and J are TRBV19 and TRBJ1-5; D uncertain. The CDR3 runs 13 residues. Germline CDR1 is LNHDA and CDR2 is SQIVND (reference sequence). Trimming pared 6 bases from V and 0 bases from J, leaving 6 bases between. The CDR3 is CASSPISNQPQHF. CDR3 nucleotides: TGTGCCAGTAGCCCTATTAGCAATCAGCCCCAGCATTTT.